The 4 T cell receptor beta chains listed next were all sequenced from one sample in a study of lung T cells in sarcoidosis with Löfgren's syndrome. TCRdb recomputed calls from the reads with MiXCR, one row per CDR3 protein. Among 15,000 to 25,000 distinct CDR3 sequences listed, roughly a fifth were seen once. Sequencing was done on a sample of CD4+ T cells from bronchoalveolar lavage. The receptors originated from a human donor with sarcoidosis (Löfgren's syndrome or another form), or a control subject (not recorded which).

Of note for this clonotype: A much larger clone lies one base from this, so it may be a read error. The gene calls are TRBV4-2 and TRBJ2-3; 7 bases agree with TRBD2. CDR3 length: 16 residues. Germline CDR1 LGHNA, CDR2 YNFKEQ. In nucleotides, the CDR3 is TGTGCCAGCAGCCGAATAACGGGACTAACGCTTGGTACGCATTATTTT. Translated: CASSRITGLTLGTHYF.

This clonotype was seen ten or more times. The CDR3 DNA reads TGTGCCAGCAGCTATTTAGACAGGGGGCGAACTGAAGCTTTCTTT. Translating gives CASSYLDRGRTEAFF. The J gene is TRBJ1-1, the V gene TRBV28, with 10 bases identical to TRBD1. This CDR3 is 15 amino acids long. The ends lost 6 bases at V and 5 bases at J; junction bases unmatched: 9. The germline V gene encodes CDR1 MDHEN and CDR2 SYDVKM.

Notes on this clonotype: Its ends do not fully match the called genes, so a read error is possible. The chain is built from TRBV6-1 and TRBJ1-5; 9 nucleotides match TRBD1. The CDR3 loop spans 13 amino acids. Germline values: CDR1 MNHNS, CDR2 SASEGT. CDR3 loop: CAISGQGNQPQHF. The CDR3 region has the DNA TGTGCCATCAGTGGACAGGGGAATCAGCCCCAGCATTTT.

Relative to its sample, this clonotype is medium-sized (0.01 to 0.1%). The chain has TRBV6-2 or TRBV6-3 and TRBJ2-3; TRBD2 might be the D (5 bases). The CDR3 length is 17 residues. With 0 bases removed from V and 2 bases from J, the gap between germline ends came to 15 bases. Per the germline V gene, CDR1 is MNHEY and CDR2 is SVGEGT. CDR3 sequence reads: CASSYSQVSGYTDTQYF. As DNA, the CDR3 is TGTGCCAGCAGTTACTCGCAAGTCAGCGGATACACAGATACGCAGTATTTT.